Described below is a single T cell receptor (beta chain) sequence and its context. The antigen is unknown. This record belongs to a study of a mutant IDH1 vaccine in newly diagnosed glioma. The germline CDR1 and CDR2 sequences are SGHTA and FQGNSA. Trimming pared 5 bases from V and 4 bases from J, leaving 8 bases between. This CDR3 is 12 amino acids long. This table comes from immunoSEQ multiplex PCR, and its TCRdb copy is limited to in-frame clones, with some not included. Among tens of thousands of clones listed, around 84% were seen once. Documented time point: week 35, safety follow-up. Doses of 300 ug of mutant IDH1 20-mer peptide were given with topical imiquimod.

The specimen was PBMCs, collected from a glioma patient whose treatment included an IDH1 peptide vaccine. The TCR originated in a man aged 30 to 39 with glioma. The chain couples TRBV7-2 to TRBJ1-2; unclear D gene. The CDR3 nucleotides are TGTGCCAGCAGCGTGACGACCTATGGCTACACCTTC. Translated, it gives CASSVTTYGYTF.